Below are 30 T cell receptor beta chains sequenced from a single sample in a study of OX40 agonist ivuxolimab in advanced cancers. The library was built by means of the immunoSEQ multiplex PCR assay. TCRdb holds this immuneACCESS table with in-frame rearrangements only. Some clones are missing; in checked studies, unresolved V genes explain under half, and the rest has no known cause. For this sample there are about 53,000 clones; less than 90% appear just once. The ten largest clones capture 4.5% to 5.5% of the sample. This material consisted of CD4+ or CD8+ T cells sorted from blood, taken in a trial of the OX40 agonist ivuxolimab. The receptors were gathered from an adult with an advanced solid tumor such as melanoma, head and neck, liver or kidney cancer.

This clone was detected once. The CDR3 sequence is CATSRETPSSYNEQFF. The CDR3 DNA is TGTGCCACCAGCAGAGAAACTCCCAGCTCCTACAATGAGCAGTTCTTC. The gene calls are TRBV15 and TRBJ2-1; D ambiguous. V was shortened by 0 bases and J by 0 bases, with 9 bases between the two germline ends. The CDR3 is 16 residues long. The germline gives CDR1 LNHNV, CDR2 YYDKDF (reference sequence).

The sample holds one count of this clone. The V call is TRBV10-3, the J call TRBJ2-7; 7 nucleotides agree with TRBD1. CDR3 size: 21 residues. The V gene's germline CDR1 is ENHRY and CDR2 SYGVKD. Germline trimming cut 4 bases from V and 0 bases from J; bases unmatched to any gene: 24. The DNA of the CDR3 is TGTGCCATCAGTGGTTTCGGGGCTAGAGGGGGCAGTCCTCAGGCCTCCTACGAGCAGTACTTC. This codes for CAISGFGARGGSPQASYEQYF.

The rearrangement links TRBV5-1 to TRBJ1-1; the D is unclear. The CDR3 has 15 residues. Germline V gene sequence: CDR1 SGHRS, CDR2 YFSETQ. The V gene lost 0 bases and the J gene lost 1 base, with 10 bases spanning the gap. The CDR3 region has the DNA TGCGCCAGCAGCTTGGTAGGCGGATCGAACACTGAAGCTTTCTTT. Encoded protein: CASSLVGGSNTEAFF. Full variable domain (rest looked up from reference TRBV5-1 and TRBJ1-1): KAGVTQTPRYLIKTRGQQVTLSCSPISGHRSVSWYQQTPGQGLQFLFEYFSETQRNKGNFPGRFSGRQFSNSRSEMNVSTLELGDSALYLCASSLVGGSNTEAFFGQGTRLTVV.

This chain connects TRBV6-6 to TRBJ1-5; D not resolved. This CDR3 has 13 residues. Germline values: CDR1 MNHNY, CDR2 SVGAGI (reference sequence). The V gene lost 8 bases and the J gene lost 3 bases, with 11 bases spanning the gap. In DNA, the CDR3 is TGTGCCAGCGCCGTTCGGGACAATCAGCCCCAGCATTTT. The encoded protein is CASAVRDNQPQHF.

The chain recombines TRBV25-1 with TRBJ2-7; 7 nucleotides match TRBD1. With V trimmed by 6 bases and J by 1 base, 9 bases remained unmatched. This CDR3 region has 15 residues. Germline CDR1 and CDR2: MGHDK and SYGVNS. The CDR3 loop reads CASSLHRGGSYEQYF. CDR3 DNA sequence: TGTGCCAGCAGCCTCCACAGGGGTGGATCCTACGAGCAGTACTTC.

The chain carries TRBV29-1 and TRBJ2-1; D could derive from TRBD1 or TRBD2 (5 bases each). V lost 7 bases, J lost 9 bases, and 16 bases lay in between. The CDR3 is 12 amino acids. Germline CDR1 SQVTM, CDR2 ANQGSEA. CDR3 bases: TGCAGCGGGTCGGGGCTGGGGCTTGAGCAGTTCTTC. Protein product: CSGSGLGLEQFF.

V is TRBV2 and J is TRBJ2-2; 9 bases fit TRBD2. The CDR3 has 17 amino acids. Germline CDR1 and CDR2: SNHLY and FYNNEI. V dropped 0 bases and J dropped 6; count of bases not matched to a gene: 8. Here the CDR3 DNA reads TGTGCCAGCAGTGAAGCGCTTCGAGCGGGAGGTGCCGGGGAGCTGTTTTTT. This translates into CASSEALRAGGAGELFF.

This chain connects TRBV10-1 to TRBJ1-2; weak D call: TRBD1 (5 bases). The ends were cut back, 7 bases at V and 4 bases at J, with 19 bases in the middle. CDR1 WNHNN and CDR2 SYGVQD come from the germline V gene (reference sequence). This CDR3 is built from 15 residues. The CDR3 protein is CASTRPGNSGYGYTF. CDR3 nucleotide sequence: TGCGCCAGCACGAGACCAGGGAACTCGGGCTATGGCTACACCTTC.

The chain recombines TRBV15 with TRBJ1-2; the D is unclear. From germline, CDR1 is LNHNV and CDR2 YYDKDF (reference sequence). V gave up 0 bases and J gave up 8 bases, with 10 bases separating them. This CDR3 contains 13 residues. DNA of the CDR3: TGTGCCACCAGCAGAGATTCTGGCGGAGGCTACACCTTC. This gives the protein CATSRDSGGGYTF.

CDR3: CASSPGAGSGTDTQYF. DNA for the CDR3: TGTGCCAGCTCCCCTGGGGCGGGAAGCGGCACAGATACGCAGTATTTT. J is TRBJ2-3 and V is TRBV18, with D possibly being TRBD2 (6 bases). The CDR3 runs 16 residues. The germline gives CDR1 KGHSH, CDR2 LQKENI. Trimming took 6 bases from V and 1 from J, leaving 17 bases between them.

The V and J genes are TRBV19 and TRBJ2-7, with D perhaps matching TRBD2 (5 bases). The CDR3 has 15 residues. Germline CDR1 reads LNHDA; CDR2 reads SQIVND (reference sequence). V lost 5 bases, J lost 0 bases, and 14 bases lay in between. In DNA, the CDR3 is TGTGCCAGTAGTGGATCCGTCGGGGTCTCCTACGAGCAGTACTTC. Amino acid sequence: CASSGSVGVSYEQYF.

V gene TRBV11-1 combines with J gene TRBJ2-7, with a possible D match to TRBD2 (6 bases). CDR1 is SGHAT, CDR2 FQDESV, per germline (reference sequence). The V and J ends lost 0 bases and 2 bases respectively, with 11 bases between them. This CDR3 spans 15 amino acids. In nucleotides, the CDR3 is TGTGCCAGCAGCTTAGCCGGAGCTAGCGCCTACGAGCAGTACTTC. The encoded protein is CASSLAGASAYEQYF.

The V gene is TRBV19, the J gene TRBJ1-1, with D hard to call. CDR1 is LNHDA and CDR2 is SQIVND in the germline V gene (reference sequence). This CDR3 has 14 amino acids. V was trimmed by 3 bases and J by 1 base, leaving 9 bases between them. CDR3 in DNA: TGTGCCAGTAGTATGAGGCGGGGGAACACTGAAGCTTTCTTT. Protein sequence: CASSMRRGNTEAFF.

This clone was detected once. The chain combines TRBV18 with TRBJ2-5, with no clear D. Germline V gives CDR1 KGHSH, CDR2 LQKENI. V was clipped by 0 bases and J by 5 bases, with 13 bases between them. The CDR3 totals 15 residues. CDR3: CASSPPTQRRETQYF. In DNA, the CDR3 is TGTGCCAGCTCACCACCAACCCAAAGAAGGGAGACCCAGTACTTC.

The table lists this clone with a few counts. V and J are TRBV2 and TRBJ2-1; D is possibly TRBD2 (6 bases). Germline V gene lookup returns CDR1 SNHLY and CDR2 FYNNEI. V lost 4 bases, J lost 7 bases, and 14 bases lay in between. This CDR3 has 14 amino acids. CDR3 bases: TGTGCCAGCAGTGTCGGGAGTTACAGTAATGAGCAGTTCTTC. Protein product: CASSVGSYSNEQFF.

The chain combines TRBV29-1 with TRBJ2-3; 8 bases fit TRBD2. Germline loops: CDR1 SQVTM, CDR2 ANQGSEA. The J segment lost 6 bases and the V segment lost 1 base, leaving 0 bases of the junction unmatched. The CDR3 sequence is 12 residues long. CDR3 sequence (DNA): TGCAGCGTTGAAGGACTAGCGGATACGCAGTATTTT. Its translation: CSVEGLADTQYF.

In its sample, this clone ranks as medium-sized. The chain combines TRBV7-8 with TRBJ1-2; 8 bases agree with TRBD1. Germline-derived CDR1 and CDR2 are SGHVS and FQNEAQ. CDR3 size: 15 residues. V lost 4 bases to trimming and J lost 2 bases; unmatched junction nucleotides: 6. CDR3 in amino acids: CASSSRTGPNYGYTF. CDR3 sequence (DNA): TGTGCCAGCAGCTCAAGGACAGGGCCCAACTATGGCTACACCTTC.

This chain links TRBV5-1 with TRBJ2-3; TRBD1 might be the D (6 bases). The germline CDR1 and CDR2 sequences are SGHRS and YFSETQ. V lost 1 base, J lost 7 bases, and 22 bases lay in between. This CDR3 has 17 amino acids. The CDR3 coding sequence is TGCGCCAGCAGCTTGCCCACTCCGGACAGTTCTCGAAATACGCAGTATTTT. Its translation is CASSLPTPDSSRNTQYF.

This clone was seen a handful of times. V usage is TRBV19 and J usage is TRBJ2-7; 7 bases align to TRBD2. With V trimmed by 3 bases and J by 6 bases, 5 bases remained unmatched. Germline-derived CDR1 and CDR2 are LNHDA and SQIVND (reference sequence). The CDR3 is 13 amino acids. This CDR3 is CASSIPGEGEQYF. The CDR3 DNA reads TGTGCCAGTAGTATTCCGGGGGAGGGCGAGCAGTACTTC.

V and J are TRBV5-1 and TRBJ1-2; 8 positions match TRBD1. The germline gives CDR1 SGHRS, CDR2 YFSETQ. The trim removed 4 bases at V and 8 bases at J, leaving 13 bases unmatched. The CDR3 is made up of 15 amino acids. The CDR3 nucleotides are TGCGCCAGCAGCCCCCGTGGTCAGGGGGCGGGGGGCTACACCTTC. It codes for CASSPRGQGAGGYTF.

In its sample, this clone was seen once. The genes are TRBV5-1 and TRBJ1-1; D might be TRBD1 (6 bases). V was trimmed by 8 bases and J by 0 bases, leaving 11 bases between them. The CDR3 extends over 13 amino acids. Germline V lookup: CDR1 SGHRS, CDR2 YFSETQ. CDR3 coding DNA: TGCGCCAGTGCGGGGGCAGTGAACACTGAAGCTTTCTTT. Translated, it gives CASAGAVNTEAFF. The full variable domain, with the rest looked up from reference TRBV5-1 and TRBJ1-1, is KAGVTQTPRYLIKTRGQQVTLSCSPISGHRSVSWYQQTPGQGLQFLFEYFSETQRNKGNFPGRFSGRQFSNSRSEMNVSTLELGDSALYLCASAGAVNTEAFFGQGTRLTVV.

DNA for the CDR3: TGTGCCAGCAGCTTATATGAGGGGGGACCCTACGAGCAGTACTTC. This encodes CASSLYEGGPYEQYF. The V and J genes are TRBV11-2 and TRBJ2-7; D may correspond to TRBD1 or TRBD2 (6 bases each). Trimming stripped 2 bases from V and 2 bases from J, with 13 bases between. The CDR3 consists of 15 residues. Germline lookup yields CDR1 SGHAT and CDR2 FQNNGV.

The chain links TRBV5-6 to TRBJ1-1; no firm D call. CDR1 SGHDT and CDR2 YYEEEE come from the germline V gene. The V end was cut by 2 bases, the J end by 1 base, with 6 bases between. CDR3 length equals 13 residues. CDR3 sequence: CASSFPANTEAFF. The CDR3 nucleotides are TGTGCCAGCAGCTTCCCGGCGAACACTGAAGCTTTCTTT.

The chain is built from TRBV11-1 and TRBJ2-1; D is possibly TRBD2 (6 bases). Trimming shortened V by 5 bases and J by 6 bases, and 14 bases separated the two germline ends. Looked up from germline, CDR1 is SGHAT and CDR2 is FQDESV (reference sequence). This CDR3 is built from 14 residues. CDR3 amino acids: CASSPVTSSNEQFF. The CDR3 region has the DNA TGTGCCAGCAGCCCAGTGACTAGTAGCAATGAGCAGTTCTTC. The variable domain in full, with the rest retrieved from reference TRBV11-1 and TRBJ2-1, is EAEVAQSPRYKITEKSQAVAFWCDPISGHATLYWYRQILGQGPELLVQFQDESVVDDSQLPKDRFSAERLKGVDSTLKIQPAELGDSAMYLCASSPVTSSNEQFFGPGTRLTVL.

The V call is TRBV7-2, the J call TRBJ1-4; D unresolved. Trimming shortened V by 4 bases and J by 5 bases, and 8 bases separated the two germline ends. Per the germline V gene, CDR1 is SGHTA and CDR2 is FQGNSA. CDR3 size: 13 residues. CDR3 DNA: TGTGCCAGCAGCTGGAGGCGGAATGAAAAACTGTTTTTT. Amino acids: CASSWRRNEKLFF. The whole variable domain, filled in from reference TRBV7-2 and TRBJ1-4, reads GAGVSQSPSNKVTEKGKDVELRCDPISGHTALYWYRQSLGQGLEFLIYFQGNSAPDKSGLPSDRFSAERTGGSVSTLTIQRTQQEDSAVYLCASSWRRNEKLFFGSGTQLSVL.

The CDR3 reads CASSYGNGVETQYF. CDR3 nucleotide sequence: TGTGCCAGCAGTTACGGAAACGGGGTCGAGACCCAGTACTTC. J is TRBJ2-5 and V is TRBV6-5, with D possibly matching TRBD2 (5 bases). Looked up from germline, CDR1 is MNHEY and CDR2 is SVGAGI. Trimming shortened V by 2 bases and J by 5 bases, and 12 bases separated the two germline ends. The CDR3 is 14 residues long.

Remarks on this clone: At one boundary the junction diverges from the germline segment, which might be a read error. The rearrangement joins TRBV2 to TRBJ1-4; possibly TRBD1 for D (6 bases). Germline V lookup: CDR1 SNHLY, CDR2 FYNNEI. This CDR3 contains 15 residues. The CDR3 DNA is TGTGCCAGCAGTAAAGCGACAGGTCTTCTCGAAAAACTGTTTTTT. As protein: CASSKATGLLEKLFF.

The V gene is TRBV18, the J gene TRBJ1-6; D possibly corresponds to TRBD1 (5 bases). Germline V gene data show CDR1 as KGHSH and CDR2 as LQKENI. Trimming took 4 bases from V and 3 from J, leaving 13 bases between them. This CDR3 has 16 residues. The CDR3, as DNA: TGTGCCAGCTCACATAGCGACAGTGGCTATAATTCACCCCTCCACTTT. Its protein is CASSHSDSGYNSPLHF.

V is TRBV15 and J is TRBJ2-6, with a weak D call TRBD2 (5 bases). Deletions cut 5 bases from V and 2 bases from J, with 10 bases between. Germline CDR1 and CDR2: LNHNV and YYDKDF (reference sequence). This CDR3 has 15 residues. The CDR3 here is CATSARGPGANVLTF. As DNA, the CDR3 is TGTGCCACCAGCGCGAGAGGGCCTGGGGCCAACGTCCTGACTTTC.

The CDR3 nucleotides are TGCGCCAGCAGCCAGGTACTGGGAGTCCAGCCCCAGCATTTT. Translation: CASSQVLGVQPQHF. The rearrangement uses TRBV4-1 and TRBJ1-5; D not certain. V was clipped by 3 bases and J by 7 bases, with 13 bases between them. The V gene's germline CDR1 is MGHRA and CDR2 YSYEKL. The CDR3 totals 14 residues.